The 5 T cell receptor beta chains listed next were all sequenced from one sample in a study of OX40 agonist ivuxolimab in advanced cancers. Sequenced by immunoSEQ multiplex PCR; TCRdb stores in-frame clones only, minus some. The sample lists about 64,000 clones; around 84% were seen once. Specimen: CD4+ or CD8+ T cells sorted from blood, collected in a trial of the OX40 agonist ivuxolimab. These receptors were collected from an adult with an advanced solid tumor such as melanoma, head and neck, liver or kidney cancer.

The chain couples TRBV4-2 to TRBJ1-4, with D unclear. Germline V gene sequence: CDR1 LGHNA, CDR2 YNFKEQ. V dropped 1 base and J dropped 6 bases, with 6 bases sitting between them. The CDR3 covers 13 residues. For the CDR3, the DNA is TGTGCCAGCAGCCAAGGGGCAGATGAAAAACTGTTTTTT. This encodes CASSQGADEKLFF.

This chain uses TRBV5-4 with TRBJ2-5; 14 positions match TRBD2. Per the germline V gene, CDR1 is SGHNT and CDR2 is YYREEE (reference sequence). V lost 0 bases, J lost 9 bases, and 10 bases stayed unmatched. The CDR3 contains 17 residues. In DNA form, the CDR3 reads TGTGCCAGCAGCTTGGGACTAGCGGGGGGGCGAAGAGCGGCCCAGTACTTC. The encoded protein is CASSLGLAGGRRAAQYF.

V usage is TRBV19 and J usage is TRBJ2-5; D is possibly TRBD1 (6 bases). CDR3 length: 13 residues. Germline V lookup: CDR1 LNHDA, CDR2 SQIVND (reference sequence). Deletions cut 7 bases from V and 3 bases from J, with 12 bases between. CDR3 sequence (DNA): TGTGCCAGTAATCGGGACACAGAAGAGACCCAGTACTTC. This gives the protein CASNRDTEETQYF.

DNA of the CDR3: TGTGCCACCAGCAGAAATCTGGGGGGTGCCGATGAGCAGTTCTTC. As protein: CATSRNLGGADEQFF. The rearrangement joins TRBV15 to TRBJ2-1, with D maybe TRBD2 (6 bases). Trimming took 2 bases from V and 8 from J, leaving 16 bases between them. Germline lookup yields CDR1 LNHNV and CDR2 YYDKDF (reference sequence). This CDR3 comprises 15 residues.

The rearrangement links TRBV7-8 to TRBJ1-6; D is unclear. Trimming removed 3 bases from V and 5 bases from J, with 8 bases in between. The CDR3 consists of 14 residues. Germline values: CDR1 SGHVS, CDR2 FQNEAQ. CDR3 amino acids: CASSFRANNSPLHF. In DNA, the CDR3 is TGTGCCAGCAGCTTCCGGGCAAATAATTCACCCCTCCACTTT.